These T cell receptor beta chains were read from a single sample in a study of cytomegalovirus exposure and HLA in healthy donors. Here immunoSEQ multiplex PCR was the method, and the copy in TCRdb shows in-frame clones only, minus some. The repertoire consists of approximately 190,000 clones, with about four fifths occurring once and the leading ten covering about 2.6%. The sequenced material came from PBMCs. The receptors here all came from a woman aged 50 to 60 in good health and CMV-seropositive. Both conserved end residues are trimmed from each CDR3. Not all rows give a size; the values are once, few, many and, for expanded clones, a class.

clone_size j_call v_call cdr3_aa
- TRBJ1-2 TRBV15 ATSRGGTGANYGYT
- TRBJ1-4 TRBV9 ASSYGQGASTNEKLF
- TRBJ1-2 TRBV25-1 ASSIGQANYGYT
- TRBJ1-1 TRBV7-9 ASSFSAGRQNPEAF
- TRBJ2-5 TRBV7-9 ASSFRGLEETQY
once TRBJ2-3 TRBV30 AWSLGGTDTQY
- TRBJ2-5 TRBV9 ASSVAADQETQY
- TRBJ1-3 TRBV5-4 ASSRKMGRGAPGNTIY
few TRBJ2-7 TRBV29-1 SVYTDRGHIYEQY
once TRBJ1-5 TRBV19 ASSPEGLYSNQPQH
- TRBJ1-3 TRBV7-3 ASSRQGASGNTIY
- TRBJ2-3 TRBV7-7 ASSLAGTSTDTQY
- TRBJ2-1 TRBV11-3 ASSSRQGSYNEQF
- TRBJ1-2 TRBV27 ASSPMGQGNYGYT
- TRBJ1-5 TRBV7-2 ASSLAGDSYQPQH
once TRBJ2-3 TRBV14 ASSQSLGGDPEHTDTQY
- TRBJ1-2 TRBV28 ASSQGQGNYGYT
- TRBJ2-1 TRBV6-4 ASSEGTGGNEQF
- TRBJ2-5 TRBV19 ASSIQGGGETQY
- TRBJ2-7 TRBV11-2 ASSLDLGQGRREQY
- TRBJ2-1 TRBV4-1 ASSQDRGTGFNEQF
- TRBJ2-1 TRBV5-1 ASSFSYEQF
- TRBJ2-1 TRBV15 ATSRDPGLVNEQF
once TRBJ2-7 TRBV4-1 ASSQVGTATVGYEQY
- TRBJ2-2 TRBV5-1 ASSLAPSGDTQYANTGELF
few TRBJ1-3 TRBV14 ASRVHSSGNTIY
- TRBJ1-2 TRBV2 ASLTPSGVNYGYT
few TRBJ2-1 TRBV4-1 ASSGTSLYNEQF
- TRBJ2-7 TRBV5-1 ASSLAGTSYEQY
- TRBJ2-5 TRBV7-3 ASSLGGGASETQY
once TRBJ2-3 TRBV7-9 ASSQLAGVEGTDTQY
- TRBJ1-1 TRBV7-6 ASSLGGTNTEAF
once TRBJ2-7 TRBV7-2 ASSLGGGKAYEQY
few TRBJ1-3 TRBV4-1 ASSQDGGPTGNTIY
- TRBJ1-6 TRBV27 ASRPGTGHNSPLH
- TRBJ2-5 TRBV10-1 ASSDASSGQETQY
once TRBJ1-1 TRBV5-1 ASSLPGQGKGTEAF
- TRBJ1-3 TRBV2 ASSAGQRGNTIY
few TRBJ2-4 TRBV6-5 ASSYMGGAVNIQY
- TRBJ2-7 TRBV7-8 ASSLTLGLYGYEQY
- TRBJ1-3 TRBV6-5 ASSYSRGPGNTIY
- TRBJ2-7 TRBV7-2 ASSSGLAGAFPPYEQY
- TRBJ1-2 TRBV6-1 ATTGTDFYGYT
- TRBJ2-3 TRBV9 ASSAGLAADTQY
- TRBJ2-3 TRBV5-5 ASSLREGDTQY
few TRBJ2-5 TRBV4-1 ASSQEDRPQETQY
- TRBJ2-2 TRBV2 ASSEYPFGELF
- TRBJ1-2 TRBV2 ASSTGGNYGYT